These T cell receptor beta chains were read from a single sample in a study of Graves' ophthalmopathy and Graves' hyperthyroidism. TCRdb processed the multiplex PCR reads anew with MiXCR; each CDR3 protein has one entry. Here the sample spans about 410,000 distinct CDR3 sequences, approximately 20% being singletons. Sequenced: peripheral blood. The origin of the receptors is a woman between 18 and 30 years old with Graves' ophthalmopathy. The conserved cysteine and the conserved F or W are not part of the CDR3 here. The D gene is left open where the match is weak.

V gene	D gene	J gene	CDR3 length	CDR3 protein
TRBV7-2	TRBD1	TRBJ2-5	12	ASSKGQAQETQY
TRBV11-2	NA	TRBJ2-7	14	ASSWGVALLSYEQY
TRBV2	TRBD1	TRBJ1-1	14	ASSEGQGGMNTEAF
TRBV27	NA	TRBJ2-7	16	ASSLKAFDLGARYGQY
TRBV28	TRBD1	TRBJ2-7	11	ASNPGQGYEQY
TRBV29-1	NA	TRBJ2-2	12	SVRPGSNTGELF
TRBV28	NA	TRBJ1-1	12	ASSLAGGITEAF
TRBV30	NA	TRBJ1-1	13	AWSRLKGQITEAF
TRBV6-2/TRBV6-3	NA	TRBJ1-2	10	AALGGIGGYT
TRBV6-5	NA	TRBJ1-5	13	ASSRRRETDQSQH
TRBV3-1	TRBD2	TRBJ2-7	14	ASSQAPAAGGSEQY
TRBV28	TRBD1	TRBJ1-1	14	ASSLPYQGANTEAF
TRBV11-2	TRBD1	TRBJ1-2	14	ASSLQIPDRDGGYT
TRBV19	NA	TRBJ1-2	11	ASSMALGLSYT
TRBV2	NA	TRBJ1-1	8	ASGGTEAF
TRBV2	TRBD1	TRBJ2-3	15	ASSEYWDSTSTDTQY
TRBV15	NA	TRBJ2-2	12	ATSRASETGELF
TRBV9	NA	TRBJ1-1	11	ASSVIPNTEAF
TRBV4-1	TRBD1	TRBJ1-3	15	ASSQGRQDRAGNTIY
TRBV6-5	NA	TRBJ2-2	9	ASSWGGELF
TRBV10-3	NA	TRBJ2-2	12	AISEPIHTGELF